These 29 T cell receptor beta chains came from one sample sequenced in a study of T cells in Graves' hyperthyroidism and ophthalmopathy. Template material for amplifying TCR beta CDR3 regions consisted of RNA transcripts. HTBI primers were employed in a first-round RT-PCR of the TCR CDR3. TCRdb re-called the multiplex PCR reads with MiXCR, one entry per CDR3 protein. The sample lists about 560,000 distinct CDR3 sequences, around 16% occurring once. Material for sequencing was blood. The receptors shown here come from a woman aged 25 to 39 with Graves' hyperthyroidism.

This clonotype was found many times. The V gene is TRBV3-1, the J gene TRBJ2-7; D unresolved. This CDR3 has 14 amino acids. The V end was cut by 2 bases, the J end by 6 bases, with 14 bases between. CDR1 and CDR2 from the germline V gene are LGHDT and YNNKEL (reference sequence). The CDR3, as DNA: TGTGCCAGCAGCCAATTCTCACGGGTTGGCGAGCAGTACTTC. The encoded protein is CASSQFSRVGEQYF.

This clonotype was found many times. The CDR3, as DNA: TGTGCCAGCAGTTTATTGAGCGGGACCCCGGGCGAGCAGTACTTC. The encoded protein is CASSLLSGTPGEQYF. This chain uses TRBV12-3 or TRBV12-4 with TRBJ2-7; 7 bases fit TRBD2. V was clipped by 2 bases and J by 6 bases; unmatched bases: 10. CDR3 length: 15 amino acids.

The chain is built from TRBV10-3 and TRBJ2-5, with D possibly matching TRBD2 (6 bases). The CDR3 contains 17 residues. Per germline, CDR1 ENHRY and CDR2 SYGVKD. Trimming stripped 0 bases from V and 4 bases from J, with 18 bases between. For the CDR3, the DNA is TGTGCCATCAGTGAGTCGACTCGGGACTCCTGGTTAGAGACCCAGTACTTC. Protein product: CAISESTRDSWLETQYF.

The rearrangement links TRBV4-1 to TRBJ1-1, with D perhaps TRBD1 (6 bases). The CDR3 runs to 14 residues. Germline values: CDR1 MGHRA, CDR2 YSYEKL. V lost 1 base to trimming and J lost 5 bases, with 11 bases between them. This CDR3 reads CASSQAGEGTEAFF. CDR3 DNA sequence: TGCGCCAGCAGCCAAGCAGGGGAGGGAACTGAAGCTTTCTTT.

This chain connects TRBV6-1 to TRBJ2-7; the match to TRBD2 covers 10 bases. Germline trimming cut 6 bases from V and 3 bases from J; bases unmatched to any gene: 11. Germline V CDR1 and CDR2: MNHNS, SASEGT. The CDR3 runs to 16 residues. The chain's CDR3 is CASRPGTSDGDYEQYF. The CDR3 nucleotides read TGTGCCAGCAGGCCCGGGACTAGCGATGGGGACTACGAGCAGTACTTC.

This clonotype was recorded many times. The chain links TRBV12-3 or TRBV12-4 to TRBJ1-2; the D gene is possibly TRBD1 (6 bases). This CDR3 contains 14 residues. V dropped 4 bases and J dropped 8 bases, with 17 bases sitting between them. The CDR3 here is CASSWLRSRGGYTF. In nucleotides, the CDR3 is TGTGCCAGCAGTTGGTTACGGTCCAGGGGAGGCTACACCTTC.

This clonotype occurred many times. V gene TRBV24-1 combines with J gene TRBJ2-2; D is unresolved. Germline V lookup: CDR1 KGHDR, CDR2 SFDVKD. Trimming took off 0 bases at V and 0 bases at J, with 16 bases between the two ends. The CDR3 loop spans 19 amino acids. CDR3 bases: TGTGCCACCAGTGATTTGAGAGGAGAGAAGGGCGCGAACACCGGGGAGCTGTTTTTT. Amino acids: CATSDLRGEKGANTGELFF.

This CDR3 is CASSALDRKNYEQYF. The CDR3 nucleotides read TGTGCCAGCAGTGCTTTAGACAGGAAGAATTACGAGCAGTACTTC. The chain has TRBV12-3 or TRBV12-4 and TRBJ2-7, with a tentative D call TRBD1 (6 bases). This CDR3 is built from 15 residues. Trimming shortened V by 5 bases and J by 4 bases, and 18 bases separated the two germline ends.

This clonotype was detected many times. J is TRBJ2-7 and V is TRBV28; 14 bases are a match to TRBD2. This CDR3 contains 13 residues. The junction had 7 bases not matched to a gene; V was cut back by 11 bases and J by 7 bases. CDR1 and CDR2 (germline): MDHEN, SYDVKM. The CDR3 spells CAAGTSGSGEQYF. The CDR3 DNA follows: TGTGCCGCCGGGACTAGCGGGAGTGGTGAGCAGTACTTC. Combining the CDR3 with reference TRBV28 and TRBJ2-7 gives the whole variable domain DVKVTQSSRYLVKRTGEKVFLECVQDMDHENMFWYRQDPGLGLRLIYFSYDVKMKEKGDIPEGYSVSREKKERFSLILESASTNQTSMYLCAAGTSGSGEQYFGPGTRLTVT.

At least ten counts were recorded for this clonotype. CDR3 protein: CASRKQGDTEAFF. CDR3 DNA sequence: TGTGCCAGCAGGAAACAGGGAGACACTGAAGCTTTCTTT. This chain links TRBV27 with TRBJ1-1; TRBD1 might be the D (6 bases). With 6 bases removed from V and 3 bases from J, the gap between germline ends came to 11 bases. Germline values: CDR1 MNHEY, CDR2 SMNVEV (reference sequence). The CDR3 is 13 residues long.

This clonotype has only a few counts. The chain recombines TRBV12-3 or TRBV12-4 with TRBJ2-1, with 16 bases aligning to TRBD2. CDR3 length: 18 residues. J gave up 8 bases and V 5 bases, and 12 bases lay outside the gene matches. In DNA form, the CDR3 reads TGTGCCAGCAGTCCTCCGGGACTAGCGGGAGGGAGGTTCGATGAGCAGTTCTTC. Translated, it gives CASSPPGLAGGRFDEQFF.

The rearrangement joins TRBV19 to TRBJ1-1; 9 bases map to TRBD1. Per the germline V gene, CDR1 is LNHDA and CDR2 is SQIVND (reference sequence). V lost 7 bases, J lost 4 bases, and 4 bases stayed unmatched. The length of the CDR3 is 13 residues. The CDR3 sequence is CASKGTGTTEAFF. The DNA of the CDR3 is TGTGCCAGTAAAGGGACAGGGACCACTGAAGCTTTCTTT.

This chain connects TRBV5-5 to TRBJ2-7; TRBD2 matches at 15 bases. V trimming: 4 bases; J trimming: 0 bases; junction bases outside the gene matches: 14. Germline V gene sequence: CDR1 SGHKS, CDR2 YYEKEE (reference sequence). The CDR3 is 20 residues long. CDR3 region: CASSRTGVTGLAGGSYEQYF. DNA of the CDR3: TGTGCCAGCAGCCGGACAGGGGTCACGGGACTAGCGGGAGGCTCCTACGAGCAGTACTTC.

This clonotype has a count of ten or more. The chain is built from TRBV6-1 and TRBJ1-1; 7 bases agree with TRBD1. The ends lost 6 bases at V and 10 bases at J; junction bases unmatched: 14. Germline V gene data show CDR1 as MNHNS and CDR2 as SASEGT. This CDR3 region has 14 residues. The CDR3 sequence is CASSDPQTGRVAFF. Here the CDR3 DNA reads TGTGCCAGCAGCGATCCACAGACAGGGCGGGTAGCTTTCTTT.

This clonotype was observed at least ten times. The J gene is TRBJ2-7, the V gene TRBV30; tentative D call: TRBD1 (6 bases). The CDR3 totals 13 residues. Germline-derived CDR1 and CDR2 are GTSNPN and SVGIG (reference sequence). Deletions cut 0 bases from V and 6 bases from J, with 12 bases between. The CDR3 DNA reads TGTGCCTGGAGTGTACAGGGAGAACGCGAGCAGTACTTC. Translating it yields CAWSVQGEREQYF.

This clonotype was picked up a small number of times. J is TRBJ2-7 and V is TRBV5-1; 8 positions agree with TRBD1. This CDR3 spans 15 amino acids. Trimming took 0 bases from V and 3 from J; bases not matched to a gene: 5. Germline CDR1 and CDR2: SGHRS and YFSETQ. The CDR3 here is CASSLGGTGYYEQYF. CDR3 coding DNA: TGCGCCAGCAGCTTGGGGGGGACAGGTTACTACGAGCAGTACTTC.

This clonotype was seen repeatedly, ten times or more. The chain combines TRBV7-9 with TRBJ2-7; 11 positions agree with TRBD2. Germline trimming cut 5 bases from V and 4 bases from J; bases unmatched to any gene: 13. Germline loops: CDR1 SEHNR, CDR2 FQNEAQ (reference sequence). The CDR3 is 17 amino acids. The CDR3 spells CASSRNSGRARIYEQYF. The CDR3 DNA follows: TGTGCCAGCAGCCGAAATAGCGGGAGGGCCCGCATTTACGAGCAGTACTTC.

The chain has TRBV11-2 and TRBJ2-3; 15 positions agree with TRBD2. The junction had 8 bases not matched to a gene; V was cut back by 5 bases and J by 5 bases. Per germline, CDR1 SGHAT and CDR2 FQNNGV. This CDR3 is built from 17 residues. The CDR3 reads CASSPRGLAGGGDTQYF. Here the CDR3 DNA reads TGTGCCAGCAGCCCCCGGGGACTAGCGGGAGGTGGAGATACGCAGTATTTT.

A remark on this clonotype: One end of the junction is discordant with germline, which a read error may explain. V is TRBV7-2 and J is TRBJ2-1, with 9 bases lining up with TRBD2. From germline, CDR1 is SGHTA and CDR2 FQGNSA. This CDR3 comprises 13 residues. CDR3 protein: CASSLAGWHEQFF. CDR3 DNA sequence: TGTGCCAGCAGCCTAGCGGGGTGGCATGAGCAGTTCTTC.

The chain has TRBV4-1 and TRBJ2-5, with D uncertain. CDR1 is MGHRA and CDR2 is YSYEKL in the germline V gene. V lost 3 bases and J 5 bases, leaving 10 bases between the germline ends. The CDR3 loop spans 13 amino acids. As DNA, the CDR3 is TGCGCCAGCAGCCAGAGGCGTGGGGAGACCCAGTACTTC. It is translated as CASSQRRGETQYF.

The chain recombines TRBV7-9 with TRBJ1-5; TRBD1 might be the D (5 bases). The germline CDR1 and CDR2 sequences are SEHNR and FQNEAQ (reference sequence). This CDR3 spans 15 amino acids. V was trimmed by 0 bases and J by 9 bases, leaving 15 bases between them. The CDR3 loop reads CASSLAGGVNAPQHF. The CDR3 DNA is TGTGCCAGCAGCTTAGCGGGAGGGGTTAATGCGCCCCAGCATTTT.

Concerning this clonotype itself: This may arise from a read error, as a much more abundant clone is one base away. The chain joins TRBV12-3 or TRBV12-4 to TRBJ1-5; 8 bases are shared with TRBD1. V gave up 6 bases and J gave up 0 bases; unmatched junction bases: 1. The CDR3 extends over 14 amino acids. For the CDR3, the DNA is TGTGCCAGCAGACAGGGGGATAGCAATCAGCCCCAGCATTTT. It specifies CASRQGDSNQPQHF.

The chain links TRBV28 to TRBJ2-7, with 7 positions matching TRBD1. V lost 2 bases and J lost 3; bases outside the gene matches: 10. CDR1 is MDHEN and CDR2 is SYDVKM in the germline V gene. The CDR3 is made up of 16 amino acids. CDR3 nucleotides: TGTGCCAGCAGTTTACCCCAATTCAGGGGGAACTACGAGCAGTACTTC. The encoded protein is CASSLPQFRGNYEQYF.

The table lists this clonotype with many counts. V is TRBV5-1 and J is TRBJ2-7; TRBD1 or TRBD2 may be the D gene (6 bases each). The ends were cut back, 4 bases at V and 2 bases at J, with 16 bases in the middle. This CDR3 has 15 residues. Germline lookup yields CDR1 SGHRS and CDR2 YFSETQ. CDR3 nucleotides: TGCGCCAGCAGCCCGGGACACACGGGAGCCTACGAGCAGTACTTC. The encoded protein is CASSPGHTGAYEQYF.

In this sample, this clonotype turned up a few times. The chain links TRBV27 to TRBJ2-1; no clear D. The germline V gene has CDR1 MNHEY and CDR2 SMNVEV (reference sequence). V was shortened by 6 bases and J by 4 bases, with 19 bases between the two germline ends. The CDR3 is 16 amino acids. In DNA form, the CDR3 reads TGTGCCAGCAGCGAACACGAGGTGGCCAAGTACAATGAGCAGTTCTTC. Translated: CASSEHEVAKYNEQFF.

This clonotype was observed at least ten times. This rearrangement joins TRBV7-2 to TRBJ2-3, with TRBD1 as a possible D gene (5 bases). Germline V lookup: CDR1 SGHTA, CDR2 FQGNSA. This CDR3 is 14 amino acids long. The ends were cut back, 1 base at V and 6 bases at J, with 11 bases in the middle. As DNA, the CDR3 is TGTGCCAGCAGCTTAGGTGTAGGGGATGATACGCAGTATTTT. Residues: CASSLGVGDDTQYF. Using reference TRBV7-2 and TRBJ2-3 for the parts outside the CDR3, the full variable domain is GAGVSQSPSNKVTEKGKDVELRCDPISGHTALYWYRQSLGQGLEFLIYFQGNSAPDKSGLPSDRFSAERTGGSVSTLTIQRTQQEDSAVYLCASSLGVGDDTQYFGPGTRLTVL.

Ten or more counts support this clonotype. V usage is TRBV30 and J usage is TRBJ1-6; 9 bases agree with TRBD1. This CDR3 spans 15 amino acids. CDR1 is GTSNPN, CDR2 SVGIG, per germline (reference sequence). V lost 3 bases, J lost 13 bases, and 13 bases stayed unmatched. For the CDR3, the DNA is TGTGCCTGGAGACACCTAACAGGGGGCTCCTCGCCCCTCCACTTT. This gives the protein CAWRHLTGGSSPLHF.

This chain connects TRBV28 to TRBJ2-3, with 11 bases fitting TRBD2. The germline V gene encodes CDR1 MDHEN and CDR2 SYDVKM. The CDR3 is made up of 17 amino acids. V was clipped by 3 bases and J by 6 bases; unmatched bases: 11. CDR3: CASSFPELAGVLDTQYF. CDR3 sequence (DNA): TGTGCCAGCAGTTTTCCGGAACTAGCGGGAGTTCTCGATACGCAGTATTTT.

This clonotype was observed a few times. The chain links TRBV7-3 to TRBJ2-1, with 9 bases fitting TRBD1. The CDR3 extends over 14 amino acids. With 3 bases clipped from V and 9 bases from J, the junction kept 6 bases outside the gene matches. The germline V gene has CDR1 SGHTA and CDR2 FQGTGA. CDR3 in amino acids: CASSLGQGSIEQFF. The CDR3 region has the DNA TGTGCCAGCAGCTTGGGACAGGGAAGTATTGAGCAGTTCTTC.